The 14 T cell receptor beta chains below come from one sample, sequenced in a study of CD8+CD57+ T cells in acquired aplastic anemia. All patients picked for sequencing had shown, by flow cytometry, an expansion of CD8+CD57+ cells. Genomic DNA, serving as template, underwent TCR beta VDJ and CDR3 profiling. TCRdb reprocessed the reads via MiXCR and lists one record per CDR3 protein. In the table there are 200,000 to 300,000 distinct CDR3 sequences, around 82% of which are singletons. Material: sorted CD4+, CD8+, or CD8+CD57+ T cells (not recorded which) from PBMCs. Receptors were obtained from a human donor with aplastic anemia.

The rearrangement joins TRBV5-6 to TRBJ1-2; tentatively, D is TRBD1 (5 bases). Germline values: CDR1 SGHDT, CDR2 YYEEEE. The V gene lost 0 bases and the J gene lost 10 bases, with 10 bases spanning the gap. The CDR3 has 12 residues. The CDR3 coding sequence is TGTGCCAGCAGCTTGGACCCGGGACTCTACACCTTC. It codes for CASSLDPGLYTF.

As concerns this clonotype: The conserved final phenylalanine or tryptophan is absent from the CDR3, which likely points to a read error. V and J are TRBV7-3 and TRBJ2-5; D not certain. Per germline, CDR1 SGHTA and CDR2 FQGTGA. CDR3 size: 15 residues. V dropped 8 bases and J dropped 10 bases, with 26 bases sitting between them. CDR3 sequence: CASGVGRRKKEYQYP. In DNA form, the CDR3 reads TGTGCCAGCGGCGTCGGCCGCAGGAAAAAAGAGTACCAGTACCCC.

This clonotype was detected many times. The J gene is TRBJ1-1, the V gene TRBV27; D is unresolved. V was shortened by 7 bases and J by 1 base, with 10 bases between the two germline ends. The CDR3 has 13 amino acids. The germline V gene has CDR1 MNHEY and CDR2 SMNVEV (reference sequence). CDR3 protein: CASTMSTNTEAFF. The CDR3 nucleotides are TGTGCCAGCACCATGTCCACGAACACTGAAGCTTTCTTT.

Worth noting for this clonotype: Relative to the germline gene, one junction end is altered; a read error may explain this. The rearrangement links TRBV7-8 to TRBJ2-7; D may correspond to TRBD1 or TRBD2 (5 bases each). The CDR3 covers 14 residues. Germline V gene sequence: CDR1 SGHVS, CDR2 FQNEAQ. CDR3 bases: TGTGCCACCAGCTGCCGGGGCGTAGCCGACGAGCAGTACTTC. Translation: CATSCRGVADEQYF.

This rearrangement joins TRBV7-9 to TRBJ2-3; 9 positions agree with TRBD2. Germline CDR1 reads SEHNR; CDR2 reads FQNEAQ (reference sequence). The CDR3 is 18 amino acids. V was pared by 3 bases and J by 6 bases, with 16 bases of the junction left unmatched. The CDR3 coding sequence is TGTGCCAGCAGCTTTCTAGGAAGCGGGGGGAGCGATGAGGATACGCAGTATTTT. Amino acid sequence: CASSFLGSGGSDEDTQYF.

This chain connects TRBV20-1 to TRBJ2-1; D might be TRBD1 or TRBD2, each matching 5 bases. V lost 6 bases to trimming and J lost 14 bases, with 20 bases between them. The germline V gene encodes CDR1 DFQATT and CDR2 SNEGSKA (reference sequence). The CDR3 spans 12 residues. In nucleotides, the CDR3 is TGCAGTGCCAGGAGTTGGGGACGCAAGAAGTTCTTC. Its protein is CSARSWGRKKFF.

This clonotype has at least ten counts. This chain links TRBV27 with TRBJ1-6; D is uncertain. V was trimmed by 0 bases and J by 10 bases, leaving 13 bases between them. The germline V gene encodes CDR1 MNHEY and CDR2 SMNVEV (reference sequence). The CDR3 sequence is 15 residues long. The CDR3 protein is CASSLSWGSGSPLHF. CDR3 DNA: TGTGCCAGCAGTTTATCGTGGGGTTCGGGGTCACCCCTCCACTTT.

For this clonotype: The missing conserved phenylalanine or tryptophan at the end of this CDR3 makes a read error likely. The DNA is omitted, as the CDR3 cannot be located on it reliably, and the CDR3 follows TCRdb's listing. The gene calls are TRBV7-2 and TRBJ2-3; the D call TRBD1 from the table was never checked on the DNA. Germline V gives CDR1 SGHTA, CDR2 FQGNSA. The CDR3 spans 13 residues, counting both ends. The CDR3: CASSLRQGAYEQY.

This clonotype came up a few times. The V call is TRBV2, the J call TRBJ1-2; no reliable D call. This CDR3 is built from 14 residues. Trimming shortened V by 7 bases and J by 3 bases, and 15 bases separated the two germline ends. CDR1 SNHLY and CDR2 FYNNEI come from the germline V gene. In DNA form, the CDR3 reads TGTGCCAGCACCCCCGGAAGGGTAGACTATGGCTACACCTTC. It encodes CASTPGRVDYGYTF.

In the case of this clonotype: The junction and the germline gene differ at one end; a read error may be behind it. The gene calls are TRBV7-3 and TRBJ2-5; D may be TRBD2 (6 bases). From germline, CDR1 is SGHTA and CDR2 FQGTGA. This CDR3 contains 14 residues. The CDR3 loop is CASSLGGTEAFYGF. CDR3 sequence (DNA): TGTGCCAGCAGCTTGGGCGGGACTGAAGCGTTCTATGGATTC.

This clonotype appeared once. CDR3 DNA: TGTGCCAGCGGAGTGGCTGGGAACATTCAGTACTCCGAGCATTTT. Amino acid sequence: CASGVAGNIQYSEHF. This chain uses TRBV9 with TRBJ1-5; D is uncertain. The CDR3 runs to 15 residues. The V end was cut by 7 bases, the J end by 14 bases, with 28 bases between. The germline gives CDR1 SGDLS, CDR2 YYNGEE.

In this sample, this clonotype turned up a few times. The CDR3 here is CATSRGGLTSGGAQYF. For the CDR3, the DNA is TGTGCCACCAGCAGAGGCGGTTTGACTAGCGGGGGGGCGCAGTACTTC. The chain is built from TRBV15 and TRBJ2-5; TRBD2 matches 14 bases. There are 16 residues in the CDR3. V shed 1 base and J 11 bases; nucleotides not matched to a gene: 9. CDR1 is LNHNV, CDR2 YYDKDF, per germline (reference sequence).

For this clonotype: An end of the junction differs from the germline gene, which may be a read error. V usage is TRBV2 and J usage is TRBJ2-1; 11 bases map to TRBD2. CDR3 length: 13 residues. CDR1 and CDR2 (germline): SNHLY, FYNNEI. The CDR3 sequence is CTSSTSGSTEQFF. For the CDR3, the DNA is TGTACCAGCAGTACTAGCGGGAGTACTGAGCAGTTCTTC.

This clonotype was recorded a few times. The genes are TRBV10-3 and TRBJ2-1; possibly TRBD2 for D (6 bases). CDR3 length equals 13 residues. The germline gives CDR1 ENHRY, CDR2 SYGVKD. Trimming took 11 bases from V and 5 from J, leaving 16 bases between them. CDR3 coding DNA: TGTGCCTTCCGGGACTCCACCGACAATGAGCAGTTCTTC. This sequence encodes CAFRDSTDNEQFF.